This T cell receptor beta chain was recorded in a study of cytomegalovirus exposure and HLA in healthy donors (dated by TCRdb to 2016 to 2017). Describing the broader study: According to an earlier analysis of several hundred of the donors, 200 million or so T cells yielded approximately 120 million unique TCR beta sequences and less than 300 Gb of sequence data. Approximately 300 gigabases of sequencing data and 70 million to 100 million unique TCR sequences made up an early release that covered approximately 620 HLA-typed donors. The genetic ancestry cluster associated with self-reported Caucasian donors included 70% to 85% of the 398 genotyped donors. The study aimed to test whether cataloging public T cell receptors could reveal signatures of past pathogen exposure. Using immunosequencing, the study profiled T cell repertoires from 500 to 800 subjects and related those repertoires to cytomegalovirus serostatus. Along with the roughly 610-subject first cohort, a separate validation cohort of over a hundred different subjects was used. High-throughput TCR immunosequencing, statistical association of individual TCRs with disease status, and machine learning were combined to predict cytomegalovirus infection status. In a later analysis, previously published TCR beta repertoires from 600 to 850 donors were re-analyzed and high-resolution HLA genotyping was added so that TCR occurrence patterns could be studied. In the later analysis, no new phenotypic data were used to find candidate immune exposures; instead, reliance was placed on TCR beta sequences and their occurrence across donors. In an earlier analysis of roughly 540 of the donors, high-throughput TCR beta sequencing was used to judge whether each TCR beta V gene segment behaved as functional or pseudogenic. Donor age, sex, ethnicity and CMV serostatus were collected together with the repertoire data. Genome-wide SNP genotypes for about 65% of the roughly 700 donors were used in a later genetic analysis, which treated that subset as a discovery cohort. Every repertoire in the discovery cohort had been generated on one and the same sequencing platform. Class I and class II HLA loci were covered by the typing at four-digit resolution. Typing coverage differed by locus: A, B, C, DRB1 and DQB1 were typed in roughly 629-630 donors, DQA1 in roughly 500, DPA1 in 600 to 610, and DPB1 in just under 490. Roughly five DR-DQ haplotypes were handled as single units for association and clustering because linkage in the cohort was strong. On average, roughly 250,000 unique TCR beta nucleotide sequences were sequenced per donor among some 430 genotyped donors of the cohort, with roughly 20% of those sequences being non-productive.

The full study reports these points: Correlated functional status among segregating V segments might reflect linkage disequilibrium, but an unknown experimental factor could not be ruled out. According to a later analysis, TCR association rates differed among HLA loci, with DRB1 alleles showing the most associated TCRs and HLA-C alleles showing the fewest. A further reported finding was that TCR beta sequences accurately predicted the HLA-A and HLA-B alleles for most subjects in the first cohort. Assigning TCR associations to individual alleles was difficult when HLA alleles, especially DR and DQ, strongly co-occurred. The cohort was sequenced for TCR beta chains only, and without alpha or paired-chain data the features that could be detected were limited. A cluster of highly shared sequence variants was judged likely to be a technical artifact of the sequencing pipeline. The 87-base-pair reads could not distinguish some IMGT-functional V segments, including TRBV6-2 and TRBV6-3, so those segments were excluded. In a later analysis, most CMV-associated TCR beta chains were found to appear HLA-restricted, with HLA associations seemingly driven largely by CMV exposure. An association between a missense DCLRE1C variant and V-gene and J-gene trimming of TCR beta chains was found in a later genetic analysis and replicated in an independent cohort. In an earlier analysis of fewer than 750 of the donors, most TCR beta V segments were observed in productive rearrangements about 90% or about 30% of the time, broadly matching IMGT annotations. Compared with equally common non-associated chains, HLA-associated TCR beta chains in a later analysis were more clonally expanded and had lower generation probabilities. A later analysis associated about 16,000 TCR beta sequences with specific HLA alleles at a false discovery rate of 0.05. HLA typing was unavailable for some donors at each locus, so association tests used only the typed subset. Several of the top co-occurrence clusters appeared to be linked to parvovirus B19, influenza, CMV and Epstein-Barr virus, according to a later analysis. According to a later genetic analysis, donors in an Asian-associated ancestry cluster had fewer N-insertions in productive TCRs than the approximately 650-donor mean. Sequencing depth was assumed to be roughly uniform across donors in the presence/absence analyses, though that assumption may not hold. Across donors, most TCR sequences were observed very rarely, whereas some public TCRs were present in many individuals. A total of roughly 160 TCR beta chains were listed by the study as associated with cytomegalovirus. According to the authors, the approach could potentially be generalized to other disease states and immunological phenotypes. A few of the identified cytomegalovirus-associated TCR beta chains were confirmed in vitro to be specific for cytomegalovirus antigens. The classifier was reported to diagnose cytomegalovirus status with high specificity and sensitivity in both the original and validation cohorts. Immune exposure information for the cohort was limited to CMV serostatus. Some 15 rarely observed V segments, including chromosome 9 orphons, were excluded from the earlier analysis of approximately 500 of the donors because counts were too low.

Here V drops 2 bases and J drops 2 bases, and the junction holds 6 bases not matched to any gene. Taken from the germline V gene, the CDR1 and CDR2 loops are MGHRA and YSYEKL. The CDR3 numbers 16 residues from cysteine through phenylalanine. The read is trimmed to its CDR3 DNA, 48 bases read in frame from base 1. The cohort consisted of 600 or so healthy bone marrow donors. All cohort members were sampled while nominally healthy, although unrecorded immune exposures were likely present. The donor was CMV seropositive and was included in the group of 250 to 300 seropositive cohort members. A peripheral blood sample was collected from each donor, and TCR beta sequencing was performed on peripheral blood mononuclear cells. Genomic DNA was extracted from the blood cell samples with the Qiagen DNeasy Blood Extraction Kit. A word on this clone: Its target antigen remains unknown.

Receptor libraries were prepared by the immunoSEQ multiplex PCR assay. For the multiplex PCR, a mixture combining 60 forward primers for TCR Vbeta segments and 13 reverse primers for TCR Jbeta segments was used. A multiplex PCR assay on genomic DNA amplified the CDR3 region of rearranged TCR beta genes. The amplified TCR beta libraries were sequenced on the Illumina HiSeq System as 87-base-pair reads. The authors processed their data as follows. In a later analysis, about 80 million unique TCR beta chains were counted across the approximately 620 repertoires, and roughly 11 million of these chains were shared by at least two donors. Raw reads were error-corrected and collapsed into unique sequences with a nearest-neighbor algorithm that merged closely related sequences to remove PCR and sequencing errors. To assign V, D and J gene segments, CDR3 sequences were aligned to IMGT reference sequences. For a sequence to be retained, a match of at least six nucleotides to both a V gene segment and a J gene segment was required. Rearrangements were classified as productive when the CDR3 lacked stop codons and remained in frame with V and J, and all other rearrangements were classified as non-productive. CDR3 was defined according to IMGT convention as the region running from the second conserved V-encoded cysteine to the conserved J-encoded phenylalanine. The earlier analysis of some 580 of the donors excluded any sequence lacking an unambiguous match to a single V gene segment. An earlier analysis of approximately 590 of the donors classified V segments as functional when productive rearrangements were above 56.7% and as segregating when the standard deviation between donors was above 5%. A statistical classification framework was developed to diagnose cytomegalovirus status using the catalog of TCR beta chain sequences. In a later analysis, V and J genes were assigned by comparing TCR nucleotide sequences against IMGT/GENE-DB human TR gene sequences. A later analysis assigned CDR3 sequences and most-parsimonious VDJ recombination scenarios with the TCRdist pipeline. A later analysis defined each TCR beta chain by its CDR3 amino acid sequence plus V-gene family, and excluded reads lacking a unique V-gene family. As a way to deal with suspected cross-contamination and a sequencing artifact, a later analysis dropped 450 to 600 nucleotide sequences that were highly shared and had low generation probability. For each public chain, a later analysis derived a clonal expansion index from normalized ranks of inferred template counts within each repertoire. A later analysis computed generation probabilities with a VDJ recombination model fitted to out-of-frame rearrangements, and checked the results against IGoR. In a later analysis, hypergeometric tests were used to score TCR-TCR, TCR-HLA and TCR-CMV co-occurrence, with a repertoire-size bias correction applied to TCR pairs. A later analysis estimated false discovery rates by permuting HLA or CMV assignments 20 times. In a later analysis, co-occurring TCRs were grouped using DBSCAN, and TCRdist sequence similarity was added for clustering within HLA-allele-positive subsets. Co-occurrence clustering excluded repertoires with fewer than 30,000 or more than 120,000 public chains, plus five with anomalous nucleotide sharing. TCRdb re-hosts the immuneACCESS table, in-frame sequences only. Its copies lack some clones; in the studies checked, an unresolved V gene accounts for under half of them, and the cause for the rest is not known. V, J and clone size are those of that table, while D and trimming were read from the DNA. The table held for this sample gives more than 200,000 clones. Clones ranked in the top ten supply roughly 0.98% of the sample.

This receptor was identified in a woman aged 25 to 39 in good health and CMV-seropositive. Rearrangement joined TRBV4-1 to TRBJ2-7, with 10 bases aligning to TRBD2. The sample consisted of PBMCs. The DNA sequence is given as TGCGCCAGCAGCCAATCATCTAGCGGGAGTGCCTACGAGCAGTACTTC. It translates to CASSQSSSGSAYEQYF.